A selection of T cell receptor beta chains follows, all from one sample in a study of blood T cells in healthy people across ages. TCRdb reprocessed the 5' RACE reads via MiXCR and lists one record per CDR3 protein. The sample has about 730,000 distinct CDR3 sequences; roughly 41% are singletons. The sample consisted of blood. The source is a woman aged 55-69 years in good health. Both conserved end residues are trimmed from each CDR3.

CDR3aa: ASSVPGLASSYNEQF
v_gene: TRBV9

CDR3aa: SARDPGTGGLEQY
v_gene: TRBV20-1

CDR3aa: ASSHGRPYNEQF
v_gene: TRBV28

CDR3aa: ASSPEAGRTDTQY
v_gene: TRBV11-3

CDR3aa: SARNLYRENEKLF
v_gene: TRBV20-1

CDR3aa: ASSPPSGDSQETQY
v_gene: TRBV18

CDR3aa: AISEQAGRGYGYT
v_gene: TRBV10-3

CDR3aa: ASILPSYGYT
v_gene: TRBV9

CDR3aa: AISGDSRYNEQF
v_gene: TRBV10-3

CDR3aa: ASSPDGTGDAEKLF
v_gene: TRBV7-9

CDR3aa: ASSLLGRQETQY
v_gene: TRBV3-1

CDR3aa: SSGGDTYNEQF
v_gene: TRBV29-1

CDR3aa: ASTQPGANVLT
v_gene: TRBV11-1

CDR3aa: ASSLAGDPYNSPLH
v_gene: TRBV7-2

CDR3aa: ASSLIVNTEAF
v_gene: TRBV11-2

CDR3aa: SATGTSGNEQF
v_gene: TRBV20-1

CDR3aa: SARPGTADADTQY
v_gene: TRBV20-1

CDR3aa: ASRTLNTEAF
v_gene: TRBV25-1

CDR3aa: ASSRQDSGRFSEQY
v_gene: TRBV7-6

CDR3aa: ASSWAGVNEQY
v_gene: TRBV7-2

CDR3aa: ASSLGQGHGELF
v_gene: TRBV5-5

CDR3aa: ASSLRVGNAEQY
v_gene: TRBV7-9

CDR3aa: ASSLAQGVSSYEQY
v_gene: TRBV5-1

CDR3aa: ASSQRVLHVSSNQPQH
v_gene: TRBV2

CDR3aa: ASSASWTSGIGEQY
v_gene: TRBV7-2

CDR3aa: ASSVSGGVAGELF
v_gene: TRBV9